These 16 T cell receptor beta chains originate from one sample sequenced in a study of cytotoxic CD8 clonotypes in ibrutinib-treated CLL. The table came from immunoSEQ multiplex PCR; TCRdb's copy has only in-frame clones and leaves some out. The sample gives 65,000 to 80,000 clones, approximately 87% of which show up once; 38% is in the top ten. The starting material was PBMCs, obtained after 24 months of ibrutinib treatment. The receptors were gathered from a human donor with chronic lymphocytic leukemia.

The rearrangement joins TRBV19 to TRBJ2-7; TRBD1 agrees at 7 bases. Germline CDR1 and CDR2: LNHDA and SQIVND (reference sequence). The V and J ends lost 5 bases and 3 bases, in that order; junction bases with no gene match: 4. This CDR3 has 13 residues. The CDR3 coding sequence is TGTGCCAGTAGTGACGGGACAGTCTACGAGCAGTACTTC. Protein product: CASSDGTVYEQYF.

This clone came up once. The CDR3 region has the DNA TGTGCCAGCAGCCCCTTGCGGGGGGGTGAGCAGTTCTTC. This translates into CASSPLRGGEQFF. This chain uses TRBV7-3 with TRBJ2-1, with 9 bases that match TRBD2. Germline V gene sequence: CDR1 SGHTA, CDR2 FQGTGA. Unmatched junction bases numbered 5, after V lost 5 bases and J lost 9 bases. The CDR3 is made up of 13 amino acids.

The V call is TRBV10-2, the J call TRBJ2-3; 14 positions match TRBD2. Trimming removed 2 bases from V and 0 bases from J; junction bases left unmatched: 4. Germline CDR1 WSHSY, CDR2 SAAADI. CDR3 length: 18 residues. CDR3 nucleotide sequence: TGCGCCAGCAGTGAGGGGACTAGCGGGAGATATAGCACAGATACGCAGTATTTT. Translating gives CASSEGTSGRYSTDTQYF.

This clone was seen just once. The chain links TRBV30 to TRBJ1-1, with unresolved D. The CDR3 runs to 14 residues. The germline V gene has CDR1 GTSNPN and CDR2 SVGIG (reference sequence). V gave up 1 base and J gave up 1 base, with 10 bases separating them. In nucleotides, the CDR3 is TGTGCCTGGAGTGATATGGCAGGGAACACTGAAGCTTTCTTT. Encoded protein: CAWSDMAGNTEAFF.

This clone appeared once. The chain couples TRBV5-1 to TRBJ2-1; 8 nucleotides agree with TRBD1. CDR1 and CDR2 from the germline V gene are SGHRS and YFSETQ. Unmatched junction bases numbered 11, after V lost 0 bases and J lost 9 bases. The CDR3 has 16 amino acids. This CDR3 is CASSLVGQGYLSEQFF. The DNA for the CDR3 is TGCGCCAGCAGCTTGGTCGGACAGGGATACCTCAGTGAGCAGTTCTTC.

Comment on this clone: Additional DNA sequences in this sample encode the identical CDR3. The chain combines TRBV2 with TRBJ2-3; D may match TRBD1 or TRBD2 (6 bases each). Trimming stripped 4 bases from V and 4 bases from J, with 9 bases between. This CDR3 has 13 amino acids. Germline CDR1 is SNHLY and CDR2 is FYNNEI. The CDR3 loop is CASSVRGADTQYF. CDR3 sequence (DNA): TGTGCCAGCAGTGTGAGGGGGGCAGATACGCAGTATTTT.

The CDR3 here is CAWSPGDYSDTQYF. The CDR3 region has the DNA TGTGCCTGGAGTCCCGGGGACTATTCAGATACGCAGTATTTT. J is TRBJ2-3 and V is TRBV30; 7 positions match TRBD2. CDR3 length: 14 residues. J lost 4 bases, V lost 2 bases, and 6 bases had no gene match. Looked up from germline, CDR1 is GTSNPN and CDR2 is SVGIG (reference sequence).

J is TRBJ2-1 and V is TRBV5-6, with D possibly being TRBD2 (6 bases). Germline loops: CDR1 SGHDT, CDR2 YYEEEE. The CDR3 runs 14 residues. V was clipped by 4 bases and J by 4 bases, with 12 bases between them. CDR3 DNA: TGTGCCAGCAGCACAAGGACTATATACAATGAGCAGTTCTTC. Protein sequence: CASSTRTIYNEQFF. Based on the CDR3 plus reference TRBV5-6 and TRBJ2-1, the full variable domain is DAGVTQSPTHLIKTRGQQVTLRCSPKSGHDTVSWYQQALGQGPQFIFQYYEEEERQRGNFPDRFSGHQFPNYSSELNVNALLLGDSALYLCASSTRTIYNEQFFGPGTRLTVL.

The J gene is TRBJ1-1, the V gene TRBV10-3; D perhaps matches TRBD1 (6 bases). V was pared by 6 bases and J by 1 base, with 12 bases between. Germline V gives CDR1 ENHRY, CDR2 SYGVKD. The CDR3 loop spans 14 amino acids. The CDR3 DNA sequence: TGTGCCATCAGAAGAACGACAGGGAACACTGAAGCTTTCTTT. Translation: CAIRRTTGNTEAFF.

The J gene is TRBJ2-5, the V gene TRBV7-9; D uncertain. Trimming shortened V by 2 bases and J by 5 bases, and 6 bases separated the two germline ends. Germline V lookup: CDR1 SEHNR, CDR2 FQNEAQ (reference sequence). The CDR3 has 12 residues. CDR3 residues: CASSLRPETQYF. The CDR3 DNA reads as TGTGCCAGCAGCTTAAGACCTGAGACCCAGTACTTC.

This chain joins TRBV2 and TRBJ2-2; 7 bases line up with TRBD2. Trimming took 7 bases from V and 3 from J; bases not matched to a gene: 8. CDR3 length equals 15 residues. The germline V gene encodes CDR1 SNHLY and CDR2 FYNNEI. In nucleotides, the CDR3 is TGTGCCAGCACCGACATGGCGGGGGACACCGGGGAGCTGTTTTTT. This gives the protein CASTDMAGDTGELFF.

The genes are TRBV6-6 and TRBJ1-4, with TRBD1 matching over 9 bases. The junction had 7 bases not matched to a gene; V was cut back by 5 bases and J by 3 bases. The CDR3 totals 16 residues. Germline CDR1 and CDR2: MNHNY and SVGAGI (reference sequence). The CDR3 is CASSPQGALPNEKLFF. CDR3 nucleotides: TGTGCCAGCAGTCCACAGGGGGCGCTACCTAATGAAAAACTGTTTTTT.

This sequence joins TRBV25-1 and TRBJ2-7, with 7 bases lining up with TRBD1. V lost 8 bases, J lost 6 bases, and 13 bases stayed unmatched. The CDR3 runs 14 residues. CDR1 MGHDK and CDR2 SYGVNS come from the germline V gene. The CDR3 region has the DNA TGTGCCAGCGGTACAGGGGTATATACTGGCGAGCAGTACTTC. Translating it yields CASGTGVYTGEQYF.

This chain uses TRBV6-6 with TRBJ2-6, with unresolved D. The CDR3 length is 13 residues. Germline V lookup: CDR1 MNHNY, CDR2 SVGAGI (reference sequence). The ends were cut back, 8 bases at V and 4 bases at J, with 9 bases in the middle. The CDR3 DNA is TGTGCCAGCGTTCGACCCGGGGCCAACGTCCTGACTTTC. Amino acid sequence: CASVRPGANVLTF.

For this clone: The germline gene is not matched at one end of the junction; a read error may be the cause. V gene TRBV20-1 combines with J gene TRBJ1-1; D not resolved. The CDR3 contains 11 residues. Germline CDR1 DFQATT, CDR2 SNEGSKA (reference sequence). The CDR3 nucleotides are TGCAGTGCTAGGATCAATCCAGGCCAATACTTT. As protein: CSARINPGQYF.

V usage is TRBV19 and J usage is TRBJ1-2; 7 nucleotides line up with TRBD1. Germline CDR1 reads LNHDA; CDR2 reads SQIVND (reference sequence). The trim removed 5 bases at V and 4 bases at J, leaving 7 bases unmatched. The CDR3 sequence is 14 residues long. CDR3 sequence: CASSPRDSAYGYTF. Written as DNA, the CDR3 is TGTGCCAGTAGTCCAAGGGACAGCGCCTATGGCTACACCTTC.